This entry lists 18 T cell receptor beta chains sequenced from one sample in a study of cytomegalovirus exposure and HLA in healthy donors. The PCR was carried out with 60 Vbeta primers and 13 Jbeta primers. TCRdb's table, derived via immunoSEQ multiplex PCR, lists solely in-frame clones and lacks some. Counted here are roughly 200,000 clones, around 82% occurring once; the ten biggest clones make up over 12%. Sequencing was done on a sample of PBMCs. The receptors here all came from a young woman in good health and CMV-seropositive.

The chain has TRBV15 and TRBJ2-7; no reliable D call. Trimming pared 1 base from V and 6 bases from J, leaving 10 bases between. The germline V gene has CDR1 LNHNV and CDR2 YYDKDF (reference sequence). This CDR3 spans 13 amino acids. This CDR3 reads CATSRVTSSEQYF. The CDR3 bases are TGTGCCACCAGCAGAGTAACGTCCAGCGAGCAGTACTTC.

V gene TRBV5-6 combines with J gene TRBJ1-2, with D possibly matching TRBD1 (5 bases). V was cut by 4 bases and J by 7 bases, with 20 bases left in between. CDR1 and CDR2 from the germline V gene are SGHDT and YYEEEE. The CDR3 spans 15 residues. Written as DNA, the CDR3 is TGTGCCAGCAGCCCAGCCCTCGTAGGGACTGGTGGCTACACCTTC. It specifies CASSPALVGTGGYTF.

The chain carries TRBV27 and TRBJ2-7, with D possibly TRBD1 on 5 matching bases. The CDR3 covers 14 residues. The germline V and J ends were trimmed by 2 bases and 2 bases, with 10 bases remaining between them. CDR1 is MNHEY and CDR2 is SMNVEV in the germline V gene (reference sequence). The chain's CDR3 is CASSLRQGPYEQYF. The CDR3 DNA follows: TGTGCCAGCAGTTTACGCCAGGGCCCCTACGAGCAGTACTTC.

V and J are TRBV2 and TRBJ2-3, with TRBD2 identical over 7 bases. The CDR3 loop spans 16 amino acids. J gave up 0 bases and V 6 bases, and 9 bases lay outside the gene matches. CDR1 is SNHLY, CDR2 FYNNEI, per germline. CDR3 sequence: CASRVGVSGSTDTQYF. The CDR3 DNA is TGTGCCAGCAGGGTTGGGGTTAGCGGGAGCACAGATACGCAGTATTTT. Looking up the rest from reference TRBV2 and TRBJ2-3 gives the full variable domain: EPEVTQTPSHQVTQMGQEVILRCVPISNHLYFYWYRQILGQKVEFLVSFYNNEISEKSEIFDDQFSVERPDGSNFTLKIRSTKLEDSAMYFCASRVGVSGSTDTQYFGPGTRLTVL.

V is TRBV15 and J is TRBJ2-1; the match to TRBD2 covers 7 bases. This CDR3 region has 14 residues. The V and J ends lost 1 base and 6 bases, in that order; junction bases with no gene match: 3. Germline values: CDR1 LNHNV, CDR2 YYDKDF (reference sequence). CDR3 coding DNA: TGTGCCACCAGCAGAGCGGCTAGCGGCAATGAGCAGTTCTTC. Protein product: CATSRAASGNEQFF.

In DNA form, the CDR3 reads TGTGCCAGCAGCCCTAGTCCCGGGACAGGGACTGGAAACACCATATATTTT. Translating gives CASSPSPGTGTGNTIYF. V gene TRBV9 combines with J gene TRBJ1-3; 9 bases match TRBD1. The V gene end was trimmed by 4 bases and the J gene end by 2 bases; junction bases not matched to a gene: 10. The CDR3 sequence is 17 residues long. Germline CDR1 is SGDLS and CDR2 is YYNGEE.

This sequence joins TRBV2 and TRBJ2-1; D remains unclear. The CDR3 is made up of 13 amino acids. The V and J ends lost 0 bases and 9 bases respectively, with 9 bases between them. Per germline, CDR1 SNHLY and CDR2 FYNNEI. The CDR3 DNA reads TGTGCCAGCAGTGAAGCGCCGATGAGTGAGCAGTTCTTC. It encodes CASSEAPMSEQFF.

This clone was seen a handful of times. The chain employs TRBV2 and TRBJ2-3; 8 bases are shared with TRBD2. The CDR3 contains 18 residues. Germline V gene data show CDR1 as SNHLY and CDR2 as FYNNEI. V lost 6 bases and J lost 1; bases outside the gene matches: 15. The CDR3 spells CASSLGLSGGLGTDTQYF. The DNA for the CDR3 is TGTGCCAGCAGCCTCGGGTTGTCGGGGGGGCTCGGCACAGATACGCAGTATTTT.

The gene calls are TRBV7-9 and TRBJ1-1; D perhaps matches TRBD1 (5 bases). The CDR3 loop spans 14 amino acids. From germline, CDR1 is SEHNR and CDR2 FQNEAQ (reference sequence). The ends were cut back, 1 base at V and 7 bases at J, with 13 bases in the middle. The CDR3 protein is CASSLGGWGGEAFF. CDR3 bases: TGTGCCAGCAGCTTAGGGGGCTGGGGGGGTGAAGCTTTCTTT.

This clone showed up just once. The chain uses TRBV30 and TRBJ2-5, with 12 nucleotides matching TRBD1. The trim removed 3 bases at V and 5 bases at J, leaving 4 bases unmatched. CDR1 and CDR2 (germline): GTSNPN, SVGIG (reference sequence). The CDR3 has 14 amino acids. The CDR3 DNA follows: TGTGCCTGGAGGGGGGACAGGGGGCTGGAGACCCAGTACTTC. The encoded protein is CAWRGDRGLETQYF.

In the case of this clone: The sample carries other DNA sequences with the same CDR3. The chain recombines TRBV9 with TRBJ1-3; D ambiguous. The CDR3 loop spans 15 amino acids. With 0 bases removed from V and 0 bases from J, the gap between germline ends came to 7 bases. Germline CDR1 reads SGDLS; CDR2 reads YYNGEE. CDR3 region: CASSVGGSSGNTIYF. CDR3 sequence (DNA): TGTGCCAGCAGCGTAGGCGGCAGCTCTGGAAACACCATATATTTT. Combining the CDR3 with reference TRBV9 and TRBJ1-3 gives the whole variable domain DSGVTQTPKHLITATGQRVTLRCSPRSGDLSVYWYQQSLDQGLQFLIQYYNGEERAKGNILERFSAQQFPDLHSELNLSSLELGDSALYFCASSVGGSSGNTIYFGEGSWLTVV.

V and J are TRBV7-9 and TRBJ2-1; 9 positions match TRBD1. J was trimmed by 7 bases and V by 5 bases; bases with no gene match: 6. CDR3 length equals 14 residues. Germline CDR1 reads SEHNR; CDR2 reads FQNEAQ (reference sequence). The CDR3 nucleotides are TGTGCCAGCAGCCTTGGACAGGGGAGGAATGAGCAGTTCTTC. It translates to CASSLGQGRNEQFF. Drawing the rest from reference TRBV7-9 and TRBJ2-1, the complete variable domain is DTGVSQNPRHKITKRGQNVTFRCDPISEHNRLYWYRQTLGQGPEFLTYFQNEAQLEKSRLLSDRFSAERPKGSFSTLEIQRTEQGDSAMYLCASSLGQGRNEQFFGPGTRLTVL.

J is TRBJ2-7 and V is TRBV7-2; D remains ambiguous. Trimming shortened V by 4 bases and J by 1 base, and 17 bases separated the two germline ends. The CDR3 runs 16 residues. Germline values: CDR1 SGHTA, CDR2 FQGNSA. The CDR3, as DNA: TGTGCCAGCAGCTCCACCCCCGCTACCGTATCCTACGAGCAGTACTTC. Residues: CASSSTPATVSYEQYF. The whole variable domain, filled in from reference TRBV7-2 and TRBJ2-7, reads GAGVSQSPSNKVTEKGKDVELRCDPISGHTALYWYRQSLGQGLEFLIYFQGNSAPDKSGLPSDRFSAERTGGSVSTLTIQRTQQEDSAVYLCASSSTPATVSYEQYFGPGTRLTVT.

This clone was found a few times. The chain links TRBV5-6 to TRBJ1-4; 7 bases fit TRBD1. The CDR3 totals 15 residues. Germline V gives CDR1 SGHDT, CDR2 YYEEEE. The V and J ends lost 5 bases and 10 bases, in that order; junction bases with no gene match: 14. This CDR3 reads CASSTWTGAHGKLFF. For the CDR3, the DNA is TGTGCCAGCAGTACTTGGACAGGTGCGCACGGAAAACTGTTTTTT.

The chain couples TRBV11-2 to TRBJ2-7; D not resolved. The CDR3 consists of 13 residues. Germline V gives CDR1 SGHAT, CDR2 FQNNGV. V lost 1 base to trimming and J lost 3 bases, with 7 bases between them. Here the CDR3 DNA reads TGTGCCAGCAGCTTAGTCGACTTCTACGAGCAGTACTTC. As protein: CASSLVDFYEQYF.

The gene calls are TRBV7-7 and TRBJ2-5; possible D gene TRBD2, 6 bases. Germline V CDR1 and CDR2: SSHAT, FNYEAQ (reference sequence). The CDR3 consists of 13 residues. The DNA for the CDR3 is TGTGCTATCCGGAGGGAGGAGGAAGAGACCCAGTACTTC. Translated: CAIRREEEETQYF.

Only a few counts were recorded for this clone. The chain employs TRBV2 and TRBJ1-1, with D perhaps matching TRBD1 (5 bases). The CDR3 is 14 amino acids. The germline V gene encodes CDR1 SNHLY and CDR2 FYNNEI. V lost 4 bases and J lost 8, with 17 bases in between. In DNA, the CDR3 is TGTGCCAGCAGTGTTAGGCAGGGCGTTGGGGAAGCTTTCTTT. Translating gives CASSVRQGVGEAFF.

The V and J genes are TRBV19 and TRBJ1-1; D not certain. The CDR3 loop spans 15 amino acids. Trimming cost V 2 bases and J 5 bases, with 15 bases left between them. Germline assignment: CDR1 LNHDA and CDR2 SQIVND (reference sequence). CDR3 in DNA: TGTGCCAGTAGTATAATCCACGAAGAAGAGACTGAAGCTTTCTTT. Translated, it gives CASSIIHEEETEAFF.